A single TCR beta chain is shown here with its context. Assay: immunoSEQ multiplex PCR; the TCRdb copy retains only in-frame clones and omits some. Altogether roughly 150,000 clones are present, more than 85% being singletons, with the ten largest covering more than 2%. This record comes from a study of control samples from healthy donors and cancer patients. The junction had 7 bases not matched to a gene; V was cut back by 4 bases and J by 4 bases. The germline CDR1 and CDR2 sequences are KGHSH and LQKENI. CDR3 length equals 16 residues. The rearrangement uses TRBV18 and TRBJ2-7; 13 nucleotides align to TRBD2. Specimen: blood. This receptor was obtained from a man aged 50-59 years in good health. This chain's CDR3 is CASSHTRTSGSYEQYF. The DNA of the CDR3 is TGTGCCAGCTCACATACCCGGACTAGCGGGAGTTACGAGCAGTACTTC.